This T cell receptor (beta chain) was retrieved from a study of T-cell reconstitution after alpha-beta-depleted transplantation in children. The authors prepared the TCRbeta library with unique molecular identifiers. TCRdb reanalysed the PCR reads using MiXCR and keeps one entry per CDR3 protein. The sample lists fewer than 120,000 distinct CDR3 sequences, 9% to 12% seen once, with around 8.5% in the top ten. There are many counts of this clonotype. V lost 2 bases and J lost 2; bases outside the gene matches: 6. Germline V gene data show CDR1 as SGHRS and CDR2 as YFSETQ. The CDR3 contains 15 residues.

The receptor was derived from a human donor who donated a stem cell graft to a child with acute lymphoblastic leukemia. This chain links TRBV5-1 with TRBJ2-7; TRBD2 agrees at 8 bases. The sequences come from PBMCs from the stem cell graft donor, collected from the stem cell graft. CDR3 in DNA: TGCGCCAGCAGCTTCAGCGGGAGAGGGGCCTACGAGCAGTACTTC. This translates into CASSFSGRGAYEQYF.